The following is a TCR beta chain sequence with its context. This entry belongs to a study of blood T cell repertoires in COVID-19. The assay was immunoSEQ multiplex PCR, and TCRdb's table has in-frame clones only and misses some. Of approximately 310,000 clones listed, 85% were seen once; the top ten hold under 2%. The V gene's germline CDR1 is MDHEN and CDR2 SYDVKM. With 3 bases removed from V and 10 bases from J, the gap between germline ends came to 13 bases. This CDR3 contains 14 residues. The chain links TRBV28 to TRBJ1-6; D might be TRBD1 (6 bases). The receptor's source is a woman younger than 45 who had been exposed to COVID-19. The sequenced sample consisted of PBMCs or T cells enriched from blood (not recorded which). Written as DNA, the CDR3 is TGTGCCAGCAGTTTCAGGGACAAGGACTCACCCCTCCACTTT. This sequence encodes CASSFRDKDSPLHF. Filled out from reference TRBV28 and TRBJ1-6, the complete variable domain reads DVKVTQSSRYLVKRTGEKVFLECVQDMDHENMFWYRQDPGLGLRLIYFSYDVKMKEKGDIPEGYSVSREKKERFSLILESASTNQTSMYLCASSFRDKDSPLHFGNGTRLTVT.